The TCR beta chain under discussion was sequenced for a study of shared clonotypes between healthy human individuals. The CDR3 is 15 amino acids. The germline V and J ends were trimmed by 7 bases and 2 bases, with 17 bases remaining between them. Germline V gene data show CDR1 as LNHDA and CDR2 as SQIVND (reference sequence). Profiled with immunoSEQ multiplex PCR; TCRdb holds only in-frame clones, not every one. Here the sample spans around 1,900,000 clones, 85% to 95% being singletons. CD45RO negativity and positive selection for CCR7 defined naive CD8 cells, a population that excluded terminally differentiated effector memory CD45RA+ cells.

This TCR was sampled from a man aged 18 to 30 in good health. Some clones in this sample may be carry-over from other donors' samples. Material for sequencing was naive CD8+ T cells from PBMCs. The chain couples TRBV19 to TRBJ2-5; a possible D gene is TRBD2 (5 bases). CDR3 sequence reads: CASTSEGGRQETQYF. CDR3 coding DNA: TGTGCCAGTACCTCCGAGGGTGGCAGACAAGAGACCCAGTACTTC.